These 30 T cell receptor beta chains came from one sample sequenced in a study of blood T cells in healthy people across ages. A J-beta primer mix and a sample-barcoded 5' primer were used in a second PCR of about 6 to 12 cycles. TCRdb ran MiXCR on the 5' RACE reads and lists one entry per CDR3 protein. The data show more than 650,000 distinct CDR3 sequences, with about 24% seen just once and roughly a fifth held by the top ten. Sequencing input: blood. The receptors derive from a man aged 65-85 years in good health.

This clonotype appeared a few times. DNA of the CDR3: TGTGCCAGCAGCTTAGTGTGGCAGCAAGAGACCCAGTACTTC. Translation: CASSLVWQQETQYF. The chain links TRBV7-2 to TRBJ2-5, with D unclear. Per germline, CDR1 SGHTA and CDR2 FQGNSA. This CDR3 is built from 14 residues. Trimming took 1 base from V and 2 from J, leaving 8 bases between them. Full variable domain (remainder filled in from reference TRBV7-2 and TRBJ2-5): GAGVSQSPSNKVTEKGKDVELRCDPISGHTALYWYRQSLGQGLEFLIYFQGNSAPDKSGLPSDRFSAERTGGSVSTLTIQRTQQEDSAVYLCASSLVWQQETQYFGPGTRLLVL.

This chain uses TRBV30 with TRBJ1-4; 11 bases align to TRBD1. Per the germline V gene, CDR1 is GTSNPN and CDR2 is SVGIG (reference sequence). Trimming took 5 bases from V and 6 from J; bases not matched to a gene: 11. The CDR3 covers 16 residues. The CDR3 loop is CAWGIEPGQGDEKLFF. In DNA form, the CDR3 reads TGTGCCTGGGGGATTGAACCGGGACAGGGGGATGAAAAACTGTTTTTT.

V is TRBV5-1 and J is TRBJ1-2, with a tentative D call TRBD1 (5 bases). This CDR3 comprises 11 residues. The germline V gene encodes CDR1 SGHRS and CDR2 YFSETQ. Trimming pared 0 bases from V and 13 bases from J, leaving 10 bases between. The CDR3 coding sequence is TGCGCCAGCAGCTTGGGACAGTCCAGCACCTTC. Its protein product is CASSLGQSSTF.

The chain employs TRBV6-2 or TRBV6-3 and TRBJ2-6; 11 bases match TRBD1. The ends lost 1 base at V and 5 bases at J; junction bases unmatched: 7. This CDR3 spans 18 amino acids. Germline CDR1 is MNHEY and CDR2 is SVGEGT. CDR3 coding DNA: TGTGCCAGCAGTTACTGGGACAGGGGGATTCTCTGGGCCAACGTCCTGACTTTC. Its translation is CASSYWDRGILWANVLTF.

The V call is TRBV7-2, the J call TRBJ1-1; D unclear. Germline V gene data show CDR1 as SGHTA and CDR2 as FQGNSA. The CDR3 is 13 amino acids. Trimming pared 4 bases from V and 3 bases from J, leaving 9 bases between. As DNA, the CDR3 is TGTGCCAGCAGCTCGCTCCGGGACACTGAAGCTTTCTTT. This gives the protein CASSSLRDTEAFF. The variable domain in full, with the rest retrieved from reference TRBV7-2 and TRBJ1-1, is GAGVSQSPSNKVTEKGKDVELRCDPISGHTALYWYRQSLGQGLEFLIYFQGNSAPDKSGLPSDRFSAERTGGSVSTLTIQRTQQEDSAVYLCASSSLRDTEAFFGQGTRLTVV.

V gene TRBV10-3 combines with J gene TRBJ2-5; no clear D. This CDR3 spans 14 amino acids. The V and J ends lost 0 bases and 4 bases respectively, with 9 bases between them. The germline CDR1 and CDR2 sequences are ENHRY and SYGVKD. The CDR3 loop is CAISESLLGETQYF. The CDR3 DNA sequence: TGTGCCATCAGTGAGTCTCTGTTGGGAGAGACCCAGTACTTC.

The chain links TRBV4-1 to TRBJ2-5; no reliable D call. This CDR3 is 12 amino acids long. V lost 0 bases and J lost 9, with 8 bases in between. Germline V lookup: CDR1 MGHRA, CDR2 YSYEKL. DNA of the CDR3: TGCGCCAGCAGCCAAGAAACTGGGGCCCAGTACTTC. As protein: CASSQETGAQYF.

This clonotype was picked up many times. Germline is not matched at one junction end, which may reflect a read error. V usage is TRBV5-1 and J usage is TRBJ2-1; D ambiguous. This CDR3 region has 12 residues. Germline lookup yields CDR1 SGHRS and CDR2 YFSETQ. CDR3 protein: CASSLVRNEQFF. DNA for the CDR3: TGTGCCAGCAGCTTAGTGAGGAATGAGCAGTTCTTC.

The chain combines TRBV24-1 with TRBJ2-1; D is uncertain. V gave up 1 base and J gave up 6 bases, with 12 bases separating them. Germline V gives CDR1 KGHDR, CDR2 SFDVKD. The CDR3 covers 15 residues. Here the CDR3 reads CATSDLYDGPNEQFF. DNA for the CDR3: TGTGCCACCAGTGATTTATACGACGGACCCAATGAGCAGTTCTTC.

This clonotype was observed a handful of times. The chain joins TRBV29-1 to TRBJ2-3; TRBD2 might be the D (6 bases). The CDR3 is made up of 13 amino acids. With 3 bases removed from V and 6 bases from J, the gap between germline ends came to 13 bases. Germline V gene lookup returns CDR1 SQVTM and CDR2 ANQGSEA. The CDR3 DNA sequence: TGCAGCGTTGAGGAGACTAGTGGTGATACGCAGTATTTT. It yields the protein CSVEETSGDTQYF.

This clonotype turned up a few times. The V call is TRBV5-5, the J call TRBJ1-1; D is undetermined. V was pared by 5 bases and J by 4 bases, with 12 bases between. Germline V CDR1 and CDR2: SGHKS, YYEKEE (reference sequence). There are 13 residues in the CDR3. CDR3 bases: TGTGCCAGCAGTCACGGGGAGGCCACTGAAGCTTTCTTT. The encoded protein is CASSHGEATEAFF.

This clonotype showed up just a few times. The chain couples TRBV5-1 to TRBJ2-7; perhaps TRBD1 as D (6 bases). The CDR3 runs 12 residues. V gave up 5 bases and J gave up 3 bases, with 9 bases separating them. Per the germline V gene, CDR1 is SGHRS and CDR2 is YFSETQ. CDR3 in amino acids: CASSGDNYEQYF. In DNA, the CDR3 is TGCGCCAGCAGTGGGGACAACTACGAGCAGTACTTC.

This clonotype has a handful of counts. CDR3 DNA: TGCAGTGCTGTCGGACAGGGTAGGGAAAAACTGTTTTTT. Its translation is CSAVGQGREKLFF. The chain couples TRBV20-1 to TRBJ1-4, with 8 nucleotides matching TRBD1. Germline V gene sequence: CDR1 DFQATT, CDR2 SNEGSKA (reference sequence). The CDR3 is 13 amino acids. With 5 bases clipped from V and 8 bases from J, the junction kept 7 bases outside the gene matches.

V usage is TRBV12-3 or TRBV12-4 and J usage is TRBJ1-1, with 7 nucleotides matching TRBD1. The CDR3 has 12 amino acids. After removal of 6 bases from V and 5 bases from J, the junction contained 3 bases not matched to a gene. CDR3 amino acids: CASRNRGTEAFF. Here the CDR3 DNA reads TGTGCCAGCAGAAACAGGGGTACTGAAGCTTTCTTT.

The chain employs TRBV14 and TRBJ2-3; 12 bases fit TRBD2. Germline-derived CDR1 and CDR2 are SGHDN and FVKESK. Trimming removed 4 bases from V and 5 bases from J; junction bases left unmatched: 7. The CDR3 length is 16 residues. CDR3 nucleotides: TGTGCCAGCAGCCTGACTAGCGGGAGCCCACGAGATACGCAGTATTTT. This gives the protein CASSLTSGSPRDTQYF.

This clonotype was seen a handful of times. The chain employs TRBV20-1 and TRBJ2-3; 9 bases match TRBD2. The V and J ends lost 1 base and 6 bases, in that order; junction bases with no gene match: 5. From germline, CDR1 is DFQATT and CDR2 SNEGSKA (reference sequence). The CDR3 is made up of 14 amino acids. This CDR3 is CSARVAGAVDTQYF. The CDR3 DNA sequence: TGCAGTGCTAGAGTAGCGGGAGCGGTGGATACGCAGTATTTT.

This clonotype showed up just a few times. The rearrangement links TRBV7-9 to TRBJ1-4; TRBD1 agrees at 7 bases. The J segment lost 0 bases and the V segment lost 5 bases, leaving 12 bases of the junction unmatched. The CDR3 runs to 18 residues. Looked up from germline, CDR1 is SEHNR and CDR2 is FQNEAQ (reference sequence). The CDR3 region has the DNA TGTGCCAGCAGCAACCGGCGACAGGGTTCGGCAACTAATGAAAAACTGTTTTTT. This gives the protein CASSNRRQGSATNEKLFF.

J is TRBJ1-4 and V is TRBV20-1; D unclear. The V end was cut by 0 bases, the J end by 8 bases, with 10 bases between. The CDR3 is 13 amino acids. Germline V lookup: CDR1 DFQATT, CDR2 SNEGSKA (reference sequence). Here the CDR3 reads CSARDRILEKLFF. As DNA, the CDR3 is TGCAGTGCTAGAGATAGAATTTTGGAAAAACTGTTTTTT.

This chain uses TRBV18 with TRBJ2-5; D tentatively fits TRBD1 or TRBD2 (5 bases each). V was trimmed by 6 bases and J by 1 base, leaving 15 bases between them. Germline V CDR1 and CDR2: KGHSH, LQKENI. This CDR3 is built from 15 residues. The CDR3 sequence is CASSKRERGQETQYF. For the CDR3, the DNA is TGTGCCAGCTCGAAACGCGAGAGGGGCCAAGAGACCCAGTACTTC.

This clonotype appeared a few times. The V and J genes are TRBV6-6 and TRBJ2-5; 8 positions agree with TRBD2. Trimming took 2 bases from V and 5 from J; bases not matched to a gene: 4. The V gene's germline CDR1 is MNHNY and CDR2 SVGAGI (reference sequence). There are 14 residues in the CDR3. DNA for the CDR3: TGTGCCAGCAGTTACCCGGGACTAGGGGAGACCCAGTACTTC. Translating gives CASSYPGLGETQYF.

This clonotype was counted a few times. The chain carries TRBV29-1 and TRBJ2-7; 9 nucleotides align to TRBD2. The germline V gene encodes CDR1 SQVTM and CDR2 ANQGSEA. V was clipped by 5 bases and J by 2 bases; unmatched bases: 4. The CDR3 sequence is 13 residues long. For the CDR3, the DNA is TGCAGCGTTTTTAGCGGGAGTGCCTACGAGCAGTACTTC. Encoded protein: CSVFSGSAYEQYF.

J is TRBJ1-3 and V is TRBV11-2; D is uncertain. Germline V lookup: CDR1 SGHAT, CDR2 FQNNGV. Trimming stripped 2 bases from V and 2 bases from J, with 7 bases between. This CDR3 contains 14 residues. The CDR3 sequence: CASSLSRTGNTIYF. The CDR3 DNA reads TGTGCCAGCAGCTTATCCCGGACTGGAAACACCATATATTTT.

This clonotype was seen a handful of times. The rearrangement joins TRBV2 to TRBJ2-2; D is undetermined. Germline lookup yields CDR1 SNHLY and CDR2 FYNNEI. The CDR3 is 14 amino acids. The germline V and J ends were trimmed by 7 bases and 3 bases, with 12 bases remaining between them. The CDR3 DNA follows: TGTGCCAGCATGGGTCGCCAGCACACCGGGGAGCTGTTTTTT. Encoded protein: CASMGRQHTGELFF.

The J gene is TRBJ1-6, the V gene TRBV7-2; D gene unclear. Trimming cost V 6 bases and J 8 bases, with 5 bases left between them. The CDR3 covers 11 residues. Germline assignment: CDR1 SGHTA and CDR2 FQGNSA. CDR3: CASRSDSPLHF. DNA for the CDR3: TGTGCCAGCAGGAGTGATTCACCCCTCCACTTT.

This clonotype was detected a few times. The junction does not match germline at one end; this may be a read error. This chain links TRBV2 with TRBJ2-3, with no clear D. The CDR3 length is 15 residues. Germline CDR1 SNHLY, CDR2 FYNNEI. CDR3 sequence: CASSDSYFSTDTQYF. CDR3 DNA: TGTGCCAGCAGTGACAGCTACTTTAGCACAGATACACAGTATTTT.

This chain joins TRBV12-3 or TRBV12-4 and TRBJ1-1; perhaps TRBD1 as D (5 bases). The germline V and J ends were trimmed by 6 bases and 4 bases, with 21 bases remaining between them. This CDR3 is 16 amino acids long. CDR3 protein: CASSPDGKGYLTEAFF. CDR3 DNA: TGTGCCAGCAGCCCGGACGGTAAGGGGTATCTCACTGAAGCTTTCTTT.

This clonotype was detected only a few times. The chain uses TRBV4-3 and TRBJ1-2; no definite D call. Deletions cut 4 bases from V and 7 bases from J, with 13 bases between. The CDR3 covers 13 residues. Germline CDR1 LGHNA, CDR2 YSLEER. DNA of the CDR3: TGCGCCAGCAGCCCGGGCCTCTTTGGTGGCTACACCTTC. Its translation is CASSPGLFGGYTF.

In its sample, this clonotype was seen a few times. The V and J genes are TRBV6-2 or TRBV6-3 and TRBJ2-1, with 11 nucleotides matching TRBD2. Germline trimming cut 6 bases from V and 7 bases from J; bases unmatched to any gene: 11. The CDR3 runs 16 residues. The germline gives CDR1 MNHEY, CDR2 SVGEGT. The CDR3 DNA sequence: TGTGCCAGCAGGAACCCTAGCGGGGGGCTCCCAAATGAGCAGTTCTTC. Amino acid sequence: CASRNPSGGLPNEQFF.

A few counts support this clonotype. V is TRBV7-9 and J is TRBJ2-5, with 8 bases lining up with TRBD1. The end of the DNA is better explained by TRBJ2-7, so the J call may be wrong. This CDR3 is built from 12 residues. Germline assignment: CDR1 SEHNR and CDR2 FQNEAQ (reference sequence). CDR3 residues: CASSKQGDEQYV. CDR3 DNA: TGTGCCAGCAGCAAACAGGGGGACGAGCAGTACGTC.

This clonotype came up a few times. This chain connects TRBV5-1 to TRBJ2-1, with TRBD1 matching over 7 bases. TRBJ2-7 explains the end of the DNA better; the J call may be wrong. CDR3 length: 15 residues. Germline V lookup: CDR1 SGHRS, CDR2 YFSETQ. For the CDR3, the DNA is TGCGCCAGCAGCTCCCGGTGGACAGGCCACTACGAGCAGTACGTC. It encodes CASSSRWTGHYEQYV.